These T cell receptor beta chains were read from a single sample in a study of cytomegalovirus exposure and HLA in healthy donors. TCRdb's table, derived via immunoSEQ multiplex PCR, lists solely in-frame clones and lacks some. This sample has a few hundred thousand clones, with 90% found just once. The material sequenced was PBMCs. The receptors were sampled from a woman aged 25 to 45 in good health and CMV-seronegative. CDR3s include the opening cysteine and the closing phenylalanine or tryptophan. The D gene is left open where the match is weak. Rows give clone size only sometimes, using once, few, many, or a class for an expanded clone.

j_call v_call d_call clone_size cdr3_nt cdr3_aa
TRBJ2-7 TRBV9 TRBD1 - TGTGCCAGCAGCGGCTACCGGGACAGTCTTCTTTACGAGCAGTACTTC CASSGYRDSLLYEQYF
TRBJ2-2 TRBV28 TRBD1 - TGTGCCGCCGAGGGACAGGGGTCCACCGGGGAGCTGTTTTTT CAAEGQGSTGELFF
TRBJ1-1 TRBV5-1 - once TGCGCCAGCAGCCCGGACCAGGGCACTGAAGCTTTCTTT CASSPDQGTEAFF
TRBJ2-7 TRBV13 - - TGTGCCAGCAGTTCCACAGGGTCGGGAGAGCAGTACTTC CASSSTGSGEQYF
TRBJ1-5 TRBV28 - - TGTGCCAGCAGTTTCGAAGCTGCAGGGTTTCTGGGTCAGCCCCAGCATTTT CASSFEAAGFLGQPQHF
TRBJ1-4 TRBV27 - - TGTGCCAGCAGTTTCACCTCGATTAATGAAAAACTGTTTTTT CASSFTSINEKLFF
TRBJ2-7 TRBV9 TRBD1 - TGTGCCAGCAGCGTAGACGGGGACAGCAAATACGAGCAGTACTTC CASSVDGDSKYEQYF
TRBJ2-4 TRBV7-9 - - TGTGCCAGCAGCCCCGGGACCATAAACATTCAGTACTTC CASSPGTINIQYF
TRBJ2-1 TRBV7-6 - - TGTGCCAGCAGCCGCAGCCGGGAGCTCGGTGAGCAGTTCTTC CASSRSRELGEQFF
TRBJ2-3 TRBV7-3 TRBD2 - TGTGCCAGCAGCTTAACGGTCGGGAGGGCCGCAGATACGCAGTATTTT CASSLTVGRAADTQYF
TRBJ2-7 TRBV7-2 - - TGTGCCAGCAGCTCCTTCTCCTACGAGCAGTACTTC CASSSFSYEQYF
TRBJ2-3 TRBV2 - once TGTGCCAGCAACCGGGATGGGGGCCCAGATACGCAGTATTTT CASNRDGGPDTQYF
TRBJ2-7 TRBV6-1 - - TGTGCCAGCTCAGATCTCCCCTACGAGCAGTACTTC CASSDLPYEQYF
TRBJ1-1 TRBV6-5 - - TGTGCCAGCAGGCTTATGATAAACACTGAAGCTTTCTTT CASRLMINTEAFF
TRBJ2-1 TRBV4-3 TRBD1 - TGCGCCAGCAGCCAAGGCAGGGGGTCCTACAATGAGCAGTTCTTC CASSQGRGSYNEQFF
TRBJ2-7 TRBV28 - once TGTGCCAGCAGTCCTGACTACGAGCAGTACTTC CASSPDYEQYF
TRBJ2-3 TRBV25-1 TRBD1 - TGTGCCAGCAGTTCGCCCCGGGACAGGGACACAGATACGCAGTATTTT CASSSPRDRDTDTQYF
TRBJ2-7 TRBV4-3 TRBD2 - TGCGCCAGCAGCCTGCCACCCTATGGGACTAGCGGGAGCGGTGGCGAGCAGTACTTC CASSLPPYGTSGSGGEQYF
TRBJ2-2 TRBV28 TRBD2 - TGTGCCAGCAGTTTAGGTGGCGGGAGGGCCACCGGGGAGCTGTTTTTT CASSLGGGRATGELFF
TRBJ2-7 TRBV28 - - TGTGCCAGCAGTACACTCGGGGATCCCTACGAGCAGTACTTC CASSTLGDPYEQYF
TRBJ2-1 TRBV6-5 - once TGTGCCAGCAGTTACTCGGTCAGCTACAATGAGCAGTTCTTC CASSYSVSYNEQFF
TRBJ1-2 TRBV9 TRBD1 - TGTGCCAGCAGCGCCCAATCCCGTCCACCGGGACAGGAGGGTGGCACCTTC CASSAQSRPPGQEGGTF
TRBJ1-3 TRBV7-6 TRBD1 - TGTGCCAGCAGCCGACAGGGGCACTCTACGAGCTCTGGAAACACCATATATTTT CASSRQGHSTSSGNTIYF
TRBJ1-1 TRBV2 - - TGTGCCAGCAGGGCTCCGAACAGGAACACTGAAGCTTTCTTT CASRAPNRNTEAFF
TRBJ1-1 TRBV19 - - TGTGCCAGCGACCCGGGACACGACACTGAAGCTTTCTTT CASDPGHDTEAFF
TRBJ2-7 TRBV2 TRBD1 - TGTGCCAGCAGTGAAGGGGACAGGAACGAGCAGTACTTC CASSEGDRNEQYF
TRBJ2-2 TRBV6-5 TRBD2 few TGTGCCAGCAGTTACGGGTCGGGAGGTACCGGGGAGCTGTTTTTT CASSYGSGGTGELFF
TRBJ2-2 TRBV5-6 TRBD2 - TGTGCCAGCAGCTTGTATAGCGGGAGGGCCGGGGAGCTGTTTTTT CASSLYSGRAGELFF
TRBJ2-7 TRBV6-6 - - TGTGCCAGCAGTTACTCCGGGGGATTGGCCGAGCAGTACTTC CASSYSGGLAEQYF
TRBJ2-3 TRBV29-1 TRBD1 - TGCAGCGTTGTTCGGGACAGAGCAGATACGCAGTATTTT CSVVRDRADTQYF
TRBJ2-1 TRBV28 - - TGTGCCAGCAGTTTAGGGGACGTCTACAATGAGCAGTTCTTC CASSLGDVYNEQFF